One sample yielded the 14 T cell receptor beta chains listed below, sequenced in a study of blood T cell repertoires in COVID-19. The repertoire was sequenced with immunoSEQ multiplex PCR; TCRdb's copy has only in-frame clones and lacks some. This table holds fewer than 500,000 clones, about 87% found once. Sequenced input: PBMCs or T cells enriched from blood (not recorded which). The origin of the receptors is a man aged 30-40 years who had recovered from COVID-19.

The CDR3 loop reads CASLSGGSDYEQYF. The CDR3 DNA follows: TGTGCCAGCCTTTCGGGGGGGTCGGACTACGAGCAGTACTTC. V is TRBV6-5 and J is TRBJ2-7; TRBD2 matches 8 bases. Looked up from germline, CDR1 is MNHEY and CDR2 is SVGAGI. The CDR3 sequence is 14 residues long. The junction had 9 bases not matched to a gene; V was cut back by 8 bases and J by 3 bases.

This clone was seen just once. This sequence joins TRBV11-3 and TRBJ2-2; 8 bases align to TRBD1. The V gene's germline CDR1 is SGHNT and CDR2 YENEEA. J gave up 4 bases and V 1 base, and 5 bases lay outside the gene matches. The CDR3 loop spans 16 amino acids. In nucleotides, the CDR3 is TGTGCCAGCAGCTTAGGGACAGGGTCTTTCACCGGGGAGCTGTTTTTT. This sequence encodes CASSLGTGSFTGELFF.

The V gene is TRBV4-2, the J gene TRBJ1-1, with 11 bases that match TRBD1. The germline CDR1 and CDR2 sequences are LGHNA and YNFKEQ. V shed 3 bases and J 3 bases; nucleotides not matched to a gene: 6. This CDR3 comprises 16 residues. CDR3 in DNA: TGTGCCAGCAGCCATTTTGGACAGGGGGCAGACACTGAAGCTTTCTTT. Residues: CASSHFGQGADTEAFF.

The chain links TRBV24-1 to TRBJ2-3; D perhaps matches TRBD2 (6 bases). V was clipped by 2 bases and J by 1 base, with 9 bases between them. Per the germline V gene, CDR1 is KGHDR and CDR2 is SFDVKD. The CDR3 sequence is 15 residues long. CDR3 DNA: TGTGCCACCAGTGATTCCCAGCGGGGCACAGATACGCAGTATTTT. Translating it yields CATSDSQRGTDTQYF.

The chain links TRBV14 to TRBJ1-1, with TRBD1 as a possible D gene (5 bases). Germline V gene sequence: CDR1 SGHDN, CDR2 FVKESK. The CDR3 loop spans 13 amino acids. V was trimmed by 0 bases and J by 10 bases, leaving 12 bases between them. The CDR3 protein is CASSQDWGRGAFF. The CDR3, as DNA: TGTGCCAGCAGCCAAGACTGGGGGAGGGGAGCTTTCTTT. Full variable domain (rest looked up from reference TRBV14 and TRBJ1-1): EAGVTQFPSHSVIEKGQTVTLRCDPISGHDNLYWYRRVMGKEIKFLLHFVKESKQDESGMPNNRFLAERTGGTYSTLKVQPAELEDSGVYFCASSQDWGRGAFFGQGTRLTVV.

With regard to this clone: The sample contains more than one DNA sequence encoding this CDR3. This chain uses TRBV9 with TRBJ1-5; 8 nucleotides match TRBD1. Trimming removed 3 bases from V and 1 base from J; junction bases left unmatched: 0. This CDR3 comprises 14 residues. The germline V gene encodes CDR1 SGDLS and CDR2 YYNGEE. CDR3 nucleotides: TGTGCCAGCAGCGGACAGGGGAGCAATCAGCCCCAGCATTTT. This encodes CASSGQGSNQPQHF.

The CDR3 nucleotides are TGTGCCACCGACTTGGACAGTTATAGCAATCAGCCCCAGCATTTT. Protein product: CATDLDSYSNQPQHF. The rearrangement uses TRBV19 and TRBJ1-5, with D tentatively TRBD1 (6 bases). V dropped 10 bases and J dropped 0 bases, with 16 bases sitting between them. The CDR3 is 15 amino acids. Germline assignment: CDR1 LNHDA and CDR2 SQIVND (reference sequence).

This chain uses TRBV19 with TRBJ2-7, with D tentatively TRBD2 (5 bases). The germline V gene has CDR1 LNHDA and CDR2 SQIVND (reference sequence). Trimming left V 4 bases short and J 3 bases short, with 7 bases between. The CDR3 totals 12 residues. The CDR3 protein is CASSNGVYEQYF. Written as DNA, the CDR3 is TGTGCCAGTAGTAACGGGGTCTACGAGCAGTACTTC.

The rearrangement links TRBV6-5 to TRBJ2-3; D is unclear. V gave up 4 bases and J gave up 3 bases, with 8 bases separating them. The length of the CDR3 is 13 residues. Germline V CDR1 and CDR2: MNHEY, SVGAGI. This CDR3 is CASSFPGTDTQYF. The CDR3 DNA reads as TGTGCCAGCAGTTTCCCCGGGACAGATACGCAGTATTTT.

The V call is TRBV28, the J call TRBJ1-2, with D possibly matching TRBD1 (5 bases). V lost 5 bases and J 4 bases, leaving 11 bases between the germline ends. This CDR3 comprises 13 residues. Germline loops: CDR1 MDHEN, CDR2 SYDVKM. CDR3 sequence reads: CASSPNTGYGYTF. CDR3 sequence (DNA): TGTGCCAGCAGTCCAAACACAGGCTATGGCTACACCTTC.

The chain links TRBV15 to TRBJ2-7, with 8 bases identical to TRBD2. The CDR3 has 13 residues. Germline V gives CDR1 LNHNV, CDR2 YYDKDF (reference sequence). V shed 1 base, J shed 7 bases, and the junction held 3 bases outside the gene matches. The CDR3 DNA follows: TGTGCCACCAGCAGAGGGGTAGCGGGGGAGCAGTACTTC. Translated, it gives CATSRGVAGEQYF.

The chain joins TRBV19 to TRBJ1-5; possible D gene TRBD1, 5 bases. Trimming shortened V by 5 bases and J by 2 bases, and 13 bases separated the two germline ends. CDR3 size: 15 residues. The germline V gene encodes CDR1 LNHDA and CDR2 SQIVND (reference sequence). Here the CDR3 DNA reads TGTGCCAGTAGTTCCAGGGCAGTAGGCAATCAGCCCCAGCATTTT. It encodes CASSSRAVGNQPQHF.

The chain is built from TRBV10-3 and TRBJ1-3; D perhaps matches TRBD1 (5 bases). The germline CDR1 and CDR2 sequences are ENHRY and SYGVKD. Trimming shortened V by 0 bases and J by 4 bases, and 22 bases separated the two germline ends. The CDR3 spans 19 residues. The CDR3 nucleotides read TGTGCCATCAGTGAGTCGACGCCGTTCGTCAGGGCGCAAGGAAACACCATATATTTT. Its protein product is CAISESTPFVRAQGNTIYF.

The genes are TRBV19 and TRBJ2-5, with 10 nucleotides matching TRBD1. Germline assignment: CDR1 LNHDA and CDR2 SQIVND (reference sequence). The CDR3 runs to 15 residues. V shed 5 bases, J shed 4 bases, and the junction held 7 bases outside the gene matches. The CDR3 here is CASSSTRDRGETQYF. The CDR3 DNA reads TGTGCCAGTAGTTCTACCAGGGACAGGGGAGAGACCCAGTACTTC.